The clone carrying this T cell receptor beta chain has more than one count but fewer than ten. What it binds is unknown. J gave up 8 bases and V 5 bases, and 9 bases lay outside the gene matches. Looked up from germline, CDR1 is SGHTA and CDR2 is FQGNSA. The CDR3 length is 15 residues. For the second PCR, which ran for roughly 6 to 12 cycles, a sample-barcoded 5' primer and a J-beta primer mix were used. TCRdb re-derived calls from the 5' RACE reads in MiXCR, one entry per CDR3 protein. The profile covers 550,000 to 800,000 distinct CDR3 sequences, with 32% appearing a single time and 15% taken by the ten largest. The data were taken from a study of blood T cells in healthy people across ages. Study observations and caveats: Diversity figures derived from one million T cells were judged to underestimate the true value.

Sequencing was carried out using blood. The TCR was taken from a woman over 75 in good health. V gene TRBV7-2 combines with J gene TRBJ2-2; 9 bases fit TRBD1. The CDR3 region is CASSPRQGVWGELFF. Here the CDR3 DNA reads TGTGCCAGCAGCCCTCGACAGGGGGTATGGGGGGAGCTGTTTTTT.